Listed here are 9 T cell receptor beta chains from one sample, sequenced in a study. Using its own MiXCR run on the 5' RACE reads, TCRdb lists one record per CDR3 protein. Of some 62,000 distinct CDR3 sequences listed, less than 25% are singletons. Material for sequencing was memory CD4+ T cells sorted from a lymph node. The subset is: memory CD4+ T cells, CD4+CD45RO+CD25-. All receptors come from a female donor with breast cancer.

The chain couples TRBV6-1 to TRBJ2-1, with 16 bases matching TRBD2. The CDR3 runs 16 residues. Germline-derived CDR1 and CDR2 are MNHNS and SASEGT. The junction had 6 bases not matched to a gene; V was cut back by 6 bases and J by 7 bases. The CDR3 sequence is CASRGLAGGPRNEQFF. The CDR3 nucleotides read TGTGCCAGCAGGGGACTAGCGGGAGGGCCCAGGAATGAGCAGTTCTTC.

In its sample, this clonotype was seen many times. The V and J genes are TRBV20-1 and TRBJ2-1; D is perhaps TRBD2 (5 bases). V lost 5 bases and J 5 bases, leaving 16 bases between the germline ends. Germline assignment: CDR1 DFQATT and CDR2 SNEGSKA (reference sequence). This CDR3 spans 14 amino acids. CDR3 nucleotides: TGCAGTGCTTATTTCGCCATTAGCGACAATGAGCAGTTCTTC. This sequence encodes CSAYFAISDNEQFF.

The chain employs TRBV10-3 and TRBJ2-5; D possibly corresponds to TRBD1 (5 bases). Trimming stripped 0 bases from V and 2 bases from J, with 7 bases between. From germline, CDR1 is ENHRY and CDR2 SYGVKD. The CDR3 contains 14 residues. CDR3 loop: CAISESRQQETQYF. CDR3 bases: TGTGCCATCAGTGAGTCTAGACAGCAAGAGACCCAGTACTTC.

The chain is built from TRBV10-2 and TRBJ1-5, with D possibly matching TRBD1 (5 bases). The V gene lost 4 bases and the J gene lost 4 bases, with 14 bases spanning the gap. CDR3 length: 15 residues. Germline-derived CDR1 and CDR2 are WSHSY and SAAADI. CDR3 coding DNA: TGCGCCAGCAGTGCAGGAGGAGCAGGGAATCAGCCCCAGCATTTT. Translated, it gives CASSAGGAGNQPQHF.

This clonotype has ten or more counts. This chain links TRBV12-3 or TRBV12-4 with TRBJ2-1, with TRBD2 matching over 7 bases. The length of the CDR3 is 15 residues. With V trimmed by 5 bases and J by 1 base, 5 bases remained unmatched. The DNA of the CDR3 is TGTGCCAGCAGTCCTAGCGGTGGATCCTACAATGAGCAGTTCTTC. Translating gives CASSPSGGSYNEQFF.

This clonotype has ten or more counts. The V and J genes are TRBV6-2 or TRBV6-3 and TRBJ2-7; TRBD2 might be the D (5 bases). The CDR3 has 14 residues. Trimming pared 7 bases from V and 0 bases from J, leaving 13 bases between. CDR1 MNHEY and CDR2 SVGEGT come from the germline V gene. The CDR3 nucleotides read TGTGCCAGCACAACGAGTGGGAGCTCCTACGAGCAGTACTTC. Amino acids: CASTTSGSSYEQYF.

Concerning this clonotype itself: Being one base from a much bigger clone, this may be a read error. CDR3 protein: CASSLNGYGYTF. CDR3 nucleotides: TGCGCCAGCAGCTTAAATGGCTATGGCTACACCTTC. The rearrangement uses TRBV5-1 and TRBJ1-2; D gene ambiguous. Germline V gene sequence: CDR1 SGHRS, CDR2 YFSETQ. This CDR3 contains 12 residues. V dropped 2 bases and J dropped 4 bases, with 6 bases sitting between them.

With regard to this clonotype: This clone may be a read error of a much larger clone one base away. The chain employs TRBV5-1 and TRBJ2-1, with a tentative D call TRBD1 (6 bases). Germline V gene data show CDR1 as SGHRS and CDR2 as YFSETQ. The CDR3 is 15 amino acids. The CDR3 is CASSPRDTTYNGQFF. The CDR3 DNA is TGCGCCAGCAGTCCCAGGGACACTACCTACAATGGGCAGTTCTTC.

The gene calls are TRBV7-2 and TRBJ2-1; TRBD2 aligns across 10 bases. Per germline, CDR1 SGHTA and CDR2 FQGNSA. The CDR3 runs to 15 residues. V was clipped by 3 bases and J by 7 bases; unmatched bases: 6. CDR3 region: CASSFTSGTLNEQFF. In DNA form, the CDR3 reads TGTGCCAGCAGCTTTACTAGCGGGACTTTGAATGAGCAGTTCTTC.